This T cell receptor (beta chain) was captured by sequencing in a study of CD8+CD57+ T cells in acquired aplastic anemia. Study as a whole: Sorted CD4+ and CD8+ cells gave an average of roughly 3.3 ug of DNA. Healthy donor CD4+ samples were sequenced to a depth that averaged approximately 9.9 million reads.

Per the germline V gene, CDR1 is SGHRS and CDR2 is YFSETQ. Trimming took 1 base from V and 6 from J, leaving 8 bases between them. CDR3 length: 13 amino acids. In regard to this clonotype: The antigen is not known.

For CDR3 and TCR beta VDJ profiling, genomic DNA was the template used. Using its own MiXCR run on the reads, TCRdb lists one record per CDR3 protein. The sample includes about 110,000 distinct CDR3 sequences, under 60% seen only once; the top ten take approximately 32%. Notes on the study in general: Common to patients and controls were twenty-nine CD8+ CDR3 sequences. Patients and healthy controls showed no significant CD8+ Simpson's diversity difference.

V is TRBV5-1 and J is TRBJ1-5, with TRBD1 as a possible D gene (5 bases). The sequenced sample consisted of sorted CD4+, CD8+, or CD8+CD57+ T cells (not recorded which) from PBMCs. The TCR originated in a human donor in good health, serving as a control. The CDR3 region has the DNA TGCGCCAGCAGCTTGTCAGGGCTTCAGCCCCAGCATTTT. Translation: CASSLSGLQPQHF.